This TCR beta chain was sequenced during a study of blood T cells in healthy people across ages. A J-beta primer mix and a sample-barcoded 5' primer were used in a second PCR of roughly 6 to 12 cycles. TCRdb redid the calling of the 5' RACE reads with MiXCR, one entry per CDR3 protein. The data show some 550,000 distinct CDR3 sequences, around 48% seen once. In its sample, this clonotype was seen many times. The antigen remains undetermined. Whole-study findings and limits: A roughly linear age-dependent decrease characterized TCR beta diversity per million T cells. Investigators viewed diversity estimates from one million T cells as underestimates, the study reported.

Germline loops: CDR1 MNHNY, CDR2 SVGAGI (reference sequence). This CDR3 is built from 16 residues. The ends lost 5 bases at V and 0 bases at J; junction bases unmatched: 10. This receptor was taken from a man at least 80 years old in good health. Source material: blood. The gene calls are TRBV6-6 and TRBJ2-7; 7 bases are shared with TRBD1. Written as DNA, the CDR3 is TGTGCCAGCAGTCAACCCAACAGGGGAAACTCCTACGAGCAGTACTTC. Its protein is CASSQPNRGNSYEQYF.